The clone carrying this T cell receptor (beta chain) has ten or more counts. This record comes from a study of neurological immune-mediated disorders. TCRdb passed the 5' RACE reads through MiXCR, listing each CDR3 protein once. The sample holds roughly 36,000 distinct CDR3 sequences; about 7% are singletons and the top ten take around 5%. V gave up 4 bases and J gave up 0 bases; unmatched junction bases: 7. CDR3 length equals 16 residues. Germline CDR1 reads SGHKS; CDR2 reads YYEKEE (reference sequence). The source of this sequence is a man aged 50 to 60 in good health. Sequenced sample: CD4+ T cells from blood. The chain links TRBV5-5 to TRBJ1-3, with 7 bases matching TRBD1. The CDR3 DNA reads TGTGCCAGCAGCGTGGGACAGAGACACTCTGGAAACACCATATATTTT. It specifies CASSVGQRHSGNTIYF.